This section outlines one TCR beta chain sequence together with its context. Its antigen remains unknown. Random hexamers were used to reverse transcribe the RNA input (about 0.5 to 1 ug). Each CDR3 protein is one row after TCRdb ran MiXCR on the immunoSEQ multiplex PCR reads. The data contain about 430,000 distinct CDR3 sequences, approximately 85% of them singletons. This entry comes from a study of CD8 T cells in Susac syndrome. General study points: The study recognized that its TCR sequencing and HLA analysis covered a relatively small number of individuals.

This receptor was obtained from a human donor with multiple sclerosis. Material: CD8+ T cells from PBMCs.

DNA for the CDR3: TGTGCCAGCAGCCGGCAGGGATCCCGGAACACCGGGGAGCTGTTTTTT. Protein sequence: CASSRQGSRNTGELFF. The rearrangement joins TRBV11-2 to TRBJ2-2; tentative D call: TRBD1 (5 bases). Looked up from germline, CDR1 is SGHAT and CDR2 is FQNNGV. The CDR3 is 16 amino acids. V shed 5 bases and J shed 1 base, with 14 bases lying between them.